This T cell receptor beta chain came from a study of regulatory T cells in long-lasting Graves disease. Study-level information: Antithyroid drug use was under 3 months in newly diagnosed Graves' patients.

The CDR3 sequence is 15 residues long. V shed 1 base and J shed 1 base, with 11 bases lying between them. CDR1 and CDR2 from the germline V gene are LNHNV and YYDKDF (reference sequence). As to time point: newly diagnosed GD, antithyroid drugs for less than 3 months. PBMC-extracted RNA yielded the TCR library. This clonotype turned up a few times. Arm-PCR of CDR3 regions with iRepertoire HTBI primers generated TCR beta libraries. TCRdb used MiXCR to reprocess the multiplex PCR reads, holding one entry per CDR3 protein. The table shows 500,000 or so distinct CDR3 sequences, with 15% to 20% occurring only once. These data were also filed under a second study, of T cells in Graves' hyperthyroidism and ophthalmopathy. That study reports: Patients counted as stable if ophthalmopathy did not develop within 18 months. The diagnoses drew upon clinical symptoms, serum thyroxine and TRAb, thyroid ultrasound and orbital computed tomography.

Here the sequenced sample was peripheral blood mononuclear cells (PBMCs), taken at new diagnosis, from a patient treated with antithyroid drugs. This chain uses TRBV15 with TRBJ2-7, with no clear D. The TCR was taken from a woman aged 40-65 years with Graves disease. In DNA form, the CDR3 reads TGTGCCACCAGCAGAGGGGCCGATCTGTCCTACGAGCAGTACTTC. As protein: CATSRGADLSYEQYF. Full variable domain (missing parts from reference TRBV15 and TRBJ2-7): DAMVIQNPRYQVTQFGKPVTLSCSQTLNHNVMYWYQQKSSQAPKLLFHYYDKDFNNEADTPDNFQSRRPNTSFCFLDIRSPGLGDTAMYLCATSRGADLSYEQYFGPGTRLTVT.